Each of the 5 T cell receptor beta chains below was sequenced from the same sample in a study of blood T cell repertoires in COVID-19. Sequencing was performed with immunoSEQ multiplex PCR; in TCRdb, only in-frame clones are kept and a portion is missing. The sample includes roughly 200,000 clones, 86% of them seen just once. The sample taken for sequencing was PBMCs or T cells enriched from blood (not recorded which). These receptors came from a man aged 40-49 years with acute COVID-19.

The V and J genes are TRBV15 and TRBJ1-4; D remains unclear. V was clipped by 0 bases and J by 11 bases, with 16 bases between them. Germline V gene data show CDR1 as LNHNV and CDR2 as YYDKDF (reference sequence). This CDR3 is 15 amino acids long. In nucleotides, the CDR3 is TGTGCCACCAGCAGAGATGAGCCTAGCCTGAGGAAACTGTTTTTT. It encodes CATSRDEPSLRKLFF.

V is TRBV5-4 and J is TRBJ2-5; TRBD1 is a possible D gene (6 bases). CDR1 SGHNT and CDR2 YYREEE come from the germline V gene (reference sequence). V was shortened by 4 bases and J by 5 bases, with 15 bases between the two germline ends. CDR3 length: 14 residues. The DNA for the CDR3 is TGTGCCAGCAGCCAGAAACAGGGTAGGGAGACCCAGTACTTC. Its protein product is CASSQKQGRETQYF. The full variable domain, completed using reference TRBV5-4 and TRBJ2-5, is ETGVTQSPTHLIKTRGQQVTLRCSSQSGHNTVSWYQQALGQGPQFIFQYYREEENGRGNFPPRFSGLQFPNYSSELNVNALELDDSALYLCASSQKQGRETQYFGPGTRLLVL.

The rearrangement joins TRBV27 to TRBJ2-7; possibly TRBD1 for D (6 bases). Germline values: CDR1 MNHEY, CDR2 SMNVEV (reference sequence). This CDR3 has 13 amino acids. V was shortened by 7 bases and J by 1 base, with 11 bases between the two germline ends. CDR3 coding DNA: TGTGCCAGCATGGTACAGGGATCCTACGAGCAGTACTTC. Translation: CASMVQGSYEQYF.

The CDR3 DNA reads TGCGCCAGCAGCTTCGGAGGGGACACTGAAGCTTTCTTT. This codes for CASSFGGDTEAFF. The chain is built from TRBV5-1 and TRBJ1-1; TRBD1 is a possible D gene (5 bases). This CDR3 region has 13 residues. The V gene lost 2 bases and the J gene lost 3 bases, with 8 bases spanning the gap. Germline lookup yields CDR1 SGHRS and CDR2 YFSETQ.

This chain uses TRBV4-2 with TRBJ2-3; 10 bases agree with TRBD1. Germline CDR1 LGHNA, CDR2 YNFKEQ. The CDR3 has 16 amino acids. J lost 3 bases, V lost 0 bases, and 3 bases had no gene match. The DNA for the CDR3 is TGTGCCAGCAGCCAAGAGGACAGGGGGAAAACAGATACGCAGTATTTT. This codes for CASSQEDRGKTDTQYF.